This T cell receptor (beta chain) was sequenced during a study of cytomegalovirus exposure and HLA in healthy donors. The study ran its PCR with 60 Vbeta and 13 Jbeta primers. The assay was immunoSEQ multiplex PCR, and TCRdb's table has in-frame clones only and misses some. The sample lists some 110,000 clones; roughly 68% were seen once. The ends lost 10 bases at V and 5 bases at J; junction bases unmatched: 11. The CDR3 runs to 15 residues. Germline CDR1 is MNHEY and CDR2 is SMNVEV (reference sequence). The specimen sequenced was PBMCs. This TCR derives from a woman in her forties or fifties in good health and CMV-seropositive. The chain has TRBV27 and TRBJ2-2, with 9 bases matching TRBD2. CDR3 region: CATSDAGGRTGELFF. The CDR3 DNA is TGTGCCACCTCGGATGCGGGGGGGCGTACCGGGGAGCTGTTTTTT.